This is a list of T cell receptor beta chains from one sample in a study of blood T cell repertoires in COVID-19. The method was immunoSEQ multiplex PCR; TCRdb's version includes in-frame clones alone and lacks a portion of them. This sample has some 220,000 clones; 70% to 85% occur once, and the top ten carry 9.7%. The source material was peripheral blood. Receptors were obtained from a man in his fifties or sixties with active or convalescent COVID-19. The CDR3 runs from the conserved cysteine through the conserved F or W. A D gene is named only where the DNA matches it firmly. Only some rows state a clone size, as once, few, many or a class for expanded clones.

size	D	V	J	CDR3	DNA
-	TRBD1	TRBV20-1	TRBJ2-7	CSAGQGDEQYF	TGCAGTGCGGGACAGGGGGACGAGCAGTACTTC
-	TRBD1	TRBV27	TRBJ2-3	CASSSDRATDTQYF	TGTGCCAGCAGTTCGGACAGGGCTACAGATACGCAGTATTTT
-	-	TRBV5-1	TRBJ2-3	CASSLGSGGPDTQYF	TGCGCCAGCAGCTTGGGTTCGGGGGGCCCAGATACGCAGTATTTT
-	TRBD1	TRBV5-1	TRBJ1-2	CASSYPGQGALYGYTF	TGCGCCAGCAGCTATCCGGGACAGGGGGCTCTCTATGGCTACACCTTC
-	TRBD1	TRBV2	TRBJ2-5	CASSYLVGTGGETQYF	TGTGCCAGCAGTTATCTCGTTGGGACAGGGGGGGAGACCCAGTACTTC
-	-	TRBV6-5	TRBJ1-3	CASSFQENTIYF	TGTGCCAGCAGTTTCCAGGAAAACACCATATATTTT
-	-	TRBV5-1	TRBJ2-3	CASSLGPGETDTQYF	TGCGCCAGCAGCTTGGGACCGGGGGAGACAGATACGCAGTATTTT
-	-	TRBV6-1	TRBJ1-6	CASSDRDGSSYNSPLHF	TGTGCCAGCAGTGACCGTGACGGGAGCTCCTATAATTCACCCCTCCACTTT
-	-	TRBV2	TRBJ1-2	CASSADTNYGYTF	TGTGCCAGCAGTGCGGACACTAACTATGGCTACACCTTC
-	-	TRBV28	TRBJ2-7	CASRSPGGSLEQYF	TGTGCCAGCAGGTCCCCTGGGGGCTCCCTCGAACAGTACTTC
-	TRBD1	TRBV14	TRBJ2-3	CASSQEEGRGRNTQYF	TGTGCCAGCAGCCAAGAAGAAGGAAGGGGGCGGAATACGCAGTATTTT
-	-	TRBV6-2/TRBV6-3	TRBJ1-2	CASSYSRDRAGPGYGYTF	TGTGCCAGCAGTTACTCGAGGGACCGGGCGGGGCCGGGATATGGCTACACCTTC
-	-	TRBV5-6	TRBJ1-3	CASSTVKGRSSSGNTIYF	TGTGCCAGCAGCACGGTGAAAGGGAGGTCGAGCTCTGGAAACACCATATATTTT
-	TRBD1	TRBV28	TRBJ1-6	CASTTGTGTSSYNSPLHF	TGTGCCAGCACTACCGGGACAGGGACGAGCTCCTATAATTCACCCCTCCACTTT
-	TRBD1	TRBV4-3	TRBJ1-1	CASSQGTGIEAFF	TGCGCCAGCAGCCAAGGGACAGGGATTGAAGCTTTCTTT
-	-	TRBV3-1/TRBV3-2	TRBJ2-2	CASSQDARVNGELFF	TGTGCCAGCAGCCAAGATGCCAGGGTCAACGGGGAGCTGTTTTTT
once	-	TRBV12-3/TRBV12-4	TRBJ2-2	CASSPGGTGELFF	TGTGCCAGCAGCCCGGGTGGTACCGGGGAGCTGTTTTTT
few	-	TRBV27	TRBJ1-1	CASTPRTSDTEAFF	TGTGCCAGCACCCCACGGACTTCAGACACTGAAGCTTTCTTT
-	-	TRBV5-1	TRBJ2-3	CASSYRDIVADTQYF	TGCGCCAGCAGCTACCGGGATATCGTCGCAGATACGCAGTATTTT
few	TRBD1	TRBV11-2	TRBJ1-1	CASSLASDRGPFTEAFF	TGTGCCAGCAGCTTAGCGTCGGACAGGGGGCCCTTCACTGAAGCTTTCTTT
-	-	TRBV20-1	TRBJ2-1	CSGRHYNEQFF	TGCAGTGGTCGACACTACAATGAGCAGTTCTTC
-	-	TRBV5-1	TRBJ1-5	CASTGGQQIYSNQPQHF	TGCGCCAGCACAGGAGGTCAGCAAATTTATAGCAATCAGCCCCAGCATTTT
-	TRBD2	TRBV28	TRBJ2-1	CASSLPSGGRDEQFF	TGTGCCAGCAGTTTGCCTAGCGGGGGGAGGGATGAGCAGTTCTTC
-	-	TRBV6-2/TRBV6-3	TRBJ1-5	CASSTRGGGQPQHF	TGTGCCAGCAGTACGAGGGGGGGAGGTCAGCCCCAGCATTTT
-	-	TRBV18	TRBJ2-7	CASSGGFYEQYF	TGTGCCAGCTCAGGGGGCTTCTACGAGCAGTACTTC
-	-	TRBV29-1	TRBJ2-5	CSGRTGPETQYF	TGCAGCGGCCGTACAGGGCCGGAGACCCAGTACTTC
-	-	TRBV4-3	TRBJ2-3	CASSQGRGEGADTQYF	TGCGCCAGCAGCCAAGGCCGCGGTGAGGGAGCAGATACGCAGTATTTT
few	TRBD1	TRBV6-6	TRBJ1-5	CASSLPTGSNQPQHF	TGTGCCAGCAGTCTTCCGACAGGGTCCAATCAGCCCCAGCATTTT
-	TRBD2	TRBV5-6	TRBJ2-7	CASSLAGTSGRMSYEQYF	TGTGCCAGCAGCTTGGCCGGGACTAGCGGGAGAATGTCCTACGAGCAGTACTTC
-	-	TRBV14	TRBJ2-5	CASSQVNYQAQYF	TGTGCCAGCAGCCAAGTGAACTATCAAGCCCAGTACTTC
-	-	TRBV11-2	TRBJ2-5	CASREGLSRGQYF	TGTGCCAGCAGGGAGGGCCTTTCGCGGGGCCAGTACTTC
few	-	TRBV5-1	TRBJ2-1	CASSFGNEQFF	TGCGCCAGCAGCTTCGGCAATGAGCAGTTCTTC
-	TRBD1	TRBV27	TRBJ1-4	CASSQRTGGMEKLFF	TGTGCCAGCAGCCAGAGGACAGGGGGAATGGAAAAACTGTTTTTT
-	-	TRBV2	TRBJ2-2	CASSDYTGELFF	TGTGCCAGCAGTGACTATACCGGGGAGCTGTTTTTT
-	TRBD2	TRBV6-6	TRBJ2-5	CASSRLAGGPGETQYF	TGTGCCAGCAGTCGACTAGCGGGAGGGCCGGGTGAGACCCAGTACTTC
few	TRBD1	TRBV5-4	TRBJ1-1	CASSRGGAGGVRTEAFF	TGTGCCAGCAGCCGAGGGGGGGCAGGGGGCGTTCGGACTGAAGCTTTCTTT
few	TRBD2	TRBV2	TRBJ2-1	CASRLAGANYNEQFF	TGTGCCAGCAGACTAGCGGGAGCAAACTACAATGAGCAGTTCTTC
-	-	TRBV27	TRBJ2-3	CASSPRQGGDTQYF	TGTGCCAGCAGCCCGAGACAGGGAGGAGATACGCAGTATTTT
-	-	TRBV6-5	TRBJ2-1	CASILAREQFF	TGTGCCAGCATTCTAGCTCGCGAGCAGTTCTTC
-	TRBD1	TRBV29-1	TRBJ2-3	CSVVGQGQDTQYF	TGCAGCGTTGTTGGACAGGGTCAGGATACGCAGTATTTT
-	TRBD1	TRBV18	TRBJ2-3	CASSQGAATDTQYF	TGTGCCAGCTCACAGGGGGCCGCCACAGATACGCAGTATTTT
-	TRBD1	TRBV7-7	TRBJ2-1	CASSTDRGGEQFF	TGTGCTAGCAGCACCGACAGGGGGGGTGAGCAGTTCTTC
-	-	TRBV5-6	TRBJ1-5	CASSFIGAGGPQHF	TGTGCCAGCAGCTTCATAGGCGCGGGGGGGCCCCAGCATTTT